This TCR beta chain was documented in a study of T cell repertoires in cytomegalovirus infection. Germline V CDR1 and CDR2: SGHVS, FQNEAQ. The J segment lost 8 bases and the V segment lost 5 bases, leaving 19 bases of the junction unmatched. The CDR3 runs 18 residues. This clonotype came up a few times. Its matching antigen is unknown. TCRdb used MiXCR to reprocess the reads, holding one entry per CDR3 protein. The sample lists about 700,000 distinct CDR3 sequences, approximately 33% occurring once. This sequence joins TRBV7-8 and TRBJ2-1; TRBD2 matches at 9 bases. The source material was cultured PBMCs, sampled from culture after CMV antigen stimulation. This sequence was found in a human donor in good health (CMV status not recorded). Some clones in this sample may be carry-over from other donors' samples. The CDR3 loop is CASSRRYWAGGDPDEQFF. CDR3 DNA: TGTGCCAGCAGCCGACGTTATTGGGCGGGGGGGGATCCGGATGAGCAGTTCTTC.